These T cell receptor beta chains were read from a single sample in a study of cytomegalovirus exposure and HLA in healthy donors. Clones were read by immunoSEQ multiplex PCR, and TCRdb kept only the in-frame ones, dropping some. The sample gives about 150,000 clones, about 94% of which show up once; approximately 2% is in the top ten. The sample taken for sequencing was PBMCs. The receptors shown here come from a man aged 18-30 years in good health and CMV-seropositive. The CDR3 runs from the conserved cysteine through the conserved F or W. Fields, in order: V gene, D gene, clone size, J gene, CDR3 DNA, CDR3 protein. D genes are given only for firm matches. Clone size is stated in some rows and not others, as once, few, many or a class when expanded.

TRBV6-1	NA	once	TRBJ1-3	TGTGCCAGCAGTGTGACAGGTGGAAACACCATATATTTT	CASSVTGGNTIYF
TRBV7-9	NA	NA	TRBJ1-5	TGTGCCAGCAGGGCGGGGGGGGCCAGCAATCAGCCCCAGCATTTT	CASRAGGASNQPQHF
TRBV28	TRBD1	NA	TRBJ1-5	TGTGCCAGCAGTTCACCGGGACAGTGGAATCAGCCCCAGCATTTT	CASSSPGQWNQPQHF
TRBV29-1	TRBD2	NA	TRBJ2-1	TGCAGCGTTGAAGGGCTAGCGGGAGTAGATGAGCAGTTCTTC	CSVEGLAGVDEQFF
TRBV15	NA	NA	TRBJ1-4	TGTGCCACCAGCAGAGATCGGTTTGAAAAACTGTTTTTT	CATSRDRFEKLFF
TRBV19	NA	NA	TRBJ2-7	TGTGCCAGTAGTATAAGAGTCGGGGCCTACGAGCAGTACTTC	CASSIRVGAYEQYF
TRBV9	TRBD1	NA	TRBJ2-7	TGTGCCAGCAGCCCCGGACAGGGCGCCAACGAGCAGTACTTC	CASSPGQGANEQYF
TRBV28	TRBD1	NA	TRBJ1-5	TGTGCCAGCAGTTACCCAATATCCCCAGGGGGTGGCAATCAGCCCCAGCATTTT	CASSYPISPGGGNQPQHF
TRBV7-7	NA	NA	TRBJ2-5	TGTGCTAGCAGCCCCTCGACTGAGTCCCAAGAGACCCAGTACTTC	CASSPSTESQETQYF
TRBV28	TRBD1	NA	TRBJ2-7	TGTGCCAGCAGTACTCGGACAGGGGCCTGGTACGAGCAGTACTTC	CASSTRTGAWYEQYF
TRBV6-6	TRBD2	NA	TRBJ2-7	TGTGCCAGCAGTTATCAAGCGGGAGGTGGTGAGCAGTACTTC	CASSYQAGGGEQYF
TRBV2	NA	NA	TRBJ2-2	TGTGCCAGCAGATACAGCGGGGAGCTGTTTTTT	CASRYSGELFF
TRBV6-9	NA	NA	TRBJ1-2	TGTGCCGGAAACGGACAATTTAACTATGGCTACACCTTC	CAGNGQFNYGYTF
TRBV25-1	NA	NA	TRBJ2-7	TGTGCCAGCAGCAAAGCGGGTGGGAGCTCCTACGAGCAGTACTTC	CASSKAGGSSYEQYF
TRBV28	TRBD1	NA	TRBJ1-2	TGTGCCAGCAGCCGGACAGGGTATGGCTACACCTTC	CASSRTGYGYTF
TRBV7-7	NA	NA	TRBJ2-7	TGTGCCAGCAGCTTAGGAACGCTAAGTAGCGAGCAGTACTTC	CASSLGTLSSEQYF
TRBV4-2	NA	NA	TRBJ2-3	TGTGCCAGCAGCAAAGACCGGGATACGCAGTATTTT	CASSKDRDTQYF
TRBV1	NA	NA	TRBJ1-5	TGCACCAGCAGTCGGACAGGGGTGGAGCCCCAGCATTTT	CTSSRTGVEPQHF
TRBV7-8	NA	NA	TRBJ2-1	TGTGCCAGCAGCTTAACACTAGCTGATGAGCAGTTCTTC	CASSLTLADEQFF
TRBV2	TRBD1	NA	TRBJ1-3	TGTGCCAGCAGTGAGGAGGACAGGCCACATTTT	CASSEEDRPHF
TRBV5-1	NA	NA	TRBJ2-1	TGCGCCAGCAGCTCTGGACAAACCTATGGGGTAGGGGTCTTC	CASSSGQTYGVGVF
TRBV9	NA	NA	TRBJ1-3	TGTGCCAGCAGCGTAGGAGCAGGGAGGAGAAACACCATATATTTT	CASSVGAGRRNTIYF
TRBV5-1	NA	once	TRBJ2-5	TGCGCCAGCAGCGATAGGACACCCGATCAAGAGACCCAGTACTTC	CASSDRTPDQETQYF
TRBV5-1	TRBD1	NA	TRBJ2-7	TGCGCCAGCAGCTCCACTACTACAGGGGACGAGCAGTACTTC	CASSSTTTGDEQYF
TRBV7-3	NA	NA	TRBJ1-3	TGTGCCAGCAGCTTACAAGGGAGCTCTGGAAACACCATATATTTT	CASSLQGSSGNTIYF
TRBV27	NA	NA	TRBJ2-7	TGTGCCAGCAGTTTATCGGGCAGGTTGACCTACGAGCAGTACTTC	CASSLSGRLTYEQYF
TRBV4-2	NA	NA	TRBJ2-7	TGTGCCAGCAGCTCCGAGTACGAGCAGTACTTC	CASSSEYEQYF
TRBV6-5	NA	NA	TRBJ1-5	TGTGCCAGCAGTACTCGACCTTCTAGCGATCAGCCCCAGCATTTT	CASSTRPSSDQPQHF
TRBV28	NA	NA	TRBJ2-3	TGTGCCAGCAGTTTATCCGCATTTGTCGGTACAGATACGCAGTATTTT	CASSLSAFVGTDTQYF
TRBV4-1	NA	NA	TRBJ2-7	TGCGCCAGCAGCCAAAAGTCTTACTCCCCCCTATACGAGCAGTACTTC	CASSQKSYSPLYEQYF
TRBV30	NA	NA	TRBJ1-2	TGTGCCTGGACGGGGGGGCCCCTAGGATCGGGCTACACCTTC	CAWTGGPLGSGYTF
TRBV18	NA	NA	TRBJ2-7	TGTGCCAGCTCACCACCGGAGGTAGGGAGCTACGAGCAGTACTTC	CASSPPEVGSYEQYF
TRBV6-1	NA	NA	TRBJ1-2	TGTGCCAGCAGTGAGACAGCCCACACGGGCTACACCTTC	CASSETAHTGYTF
TRBV28	TRBD1	once	TRBJ1-2	TGTGCCAGCAGTTCCCCGGGACAGGGTACCGGCTACACCTTC	CASSSPGQGTGYTF
TRBV28	TRBD2	NA	TRBJ2-3	TGTGCCAGCAGCTTAGCCGAGACTAGCGGCAGCACAGATACGCAGTATTTT	CASSLAETSGSTDTQYF
TRBV13	TRBD2	once	TRBJ2-5	TGTGCCAGCAGCAAAAGGACTAGCGGTCCTGAAGAGACCCAGTACTTC	CASSKRTSGPEETQYF
TRBV7-2	NA	NA	TRBJ2-1	TGTGCCAGCAGCAAGGGGGCCTACAATGAGCAGTTCTTC	CASSKGAYNEQFF
TRBV6-1	NA	NA	TRBJ1-3	TGTGCCAGCAGATTTCTACCAGGGGCTGGAAACACCATATATTTT	CASRFLPGAGNTIYF
TRBV15	TRBD2	NA	TRBJ2-7	TGTGCCACCAGCAGAGGGGGGGGAGGGACGTACGAGCAGTACTTC	CATSRGGGGTYEQYF
TRBV29-1	NA	few	TRBJ1-4	TGCAGCGTGGGGAGGGATACTAATGAAAAACTGTTTTTT	CSVGRDTNEKLFF
TRBV5-1	TRBD2	NA	TRBJ2-2	TGCGCCAGCAGCTTCAAAAGCGGGAGGGCCCCCGGGGAGCTGTTTTTT	CASSFKSGRAPGELFF
TRBV19	TRBD1	NA	TRBJ1-5	TGTGCCAGTAGTATAGGTCAGGGGGTAAGTAATCAGCCCCAGCATTTT	CASSIGQGVSNQPQHF
TRBV19	TRBD2	NA	TRBJ2-3	TGTGCCAGTAGAGTTAGCGGGAACACAGATACGCAGTATTTT	CASRVSGNTDTQYF
TRBV19	NA	NA	TRBJ1-1	TGTGCCAGTAGTATAGGGACAGATGCTTTCTTT	CASSIGTDAFF
TRBV28	NA	NA	TRBJ2-7	TGTGCCAGCAGTCCCGGGTCGATCGTCGACGAGCAGTACTTC	CASSPGSIVDEQYF
TRBV19	TRBD1	NA	TRBJ1-4	TGTGCCAGTAGAGACAGGGGGACTGCGGCGTTTTTT	CASRDRGTAAFF
TRBV6-1	NA	NA	TRBJ2-3	TGTGCCAGCAGTGAACAGGGGACATCCCAATTTACGCAGTATTTT	CASSEQGTSQFTQYF
TRBV27	NA	NA	TRBJ1-1	TGTGCCATCTTTATCGGCGGTGAAGCTTTCTTT	CAIFIGGEAFF
TRBV27	TRBD1	NA	TRBJ1-1	TGTGCCAGCAGTTCCACCTCAACAGGGGTGGGCACTGAAGCTTTCTTT	CASSSTSTGVGTEAFF
TRBV18	TRBD1	NA	TRBJ2-7	TGTGCCAGCTCGCCACCGGGACAGGGAGGATACGAGCAGTACTTC	CASSPPGQGGYEQYF
TRBV6-1	NA	NA	TRBJ2-7	TGTGCCAGCAGTGAAGCGGCAGTAAGCTCCTACGAGCAGTACTTC	CASSEAAVSSYEQYF
TRBV27	NA	NA	TRBJ2-7	TGTGCCAGCAGATACAGGGCCCAAGCCTACGAGCAGTACTTC	CASRYRAQAYEQYF
TRBV2	TRBD1	NA	TRBJ1-2	TGTGCCAGCATACAGGGACAGATGAACTATGGCTACACCTTC	CASIQGQMNYGYTF
TRBV7-2	TRBD1	NA	TRBJ2-3	TGTGCCAGCAGCCCCCGGACAGGCCTCGGCACAGATACGCAGTATTTT	CASSPRTGLGTDTQYF